This T cell receptor (beta chain) was retrieved from a study of cytomegalovirus exposure and HLA in healthy donors. Findings and caveats of the study: Association with HLA alleles at 0.05 false discovery rate was found for roughly 17,000 TCR beta sequences in a later analysis. Whilst most TCR sequences proved rare, a subset of public TCRs occurred across many donors. A missense variant in DCLRE1C was later tied to TCR beta V- and J-gene trimming. The study put roughly 160 TCR beta chains on its list as cytomegalovirus-associated.

With 60 Vbeta and 13 Jbeta primers, the PCR was carried out. Here immunoSEQ multiplex PCR was the method, and the copy in TCRdb shows in-frame clones only, minus some. The data show 110,000 or so clones, with about 69% seen just once and 1.3% held by the top ten. Concerning this clone itself: Its antigen is still unknown.

The receptor was isolated from a man in his forties in good health and CMV-seronegative. The sequenced sample consisted of PBMCs.

The CDR3 DNA sequence: TGCAGCGTTGAATTGGCGGGGCGCGGTGAAAAACTGTTTTTT. This codes for CSVELAGRGEKLFF. The chain uses TRBV29-1 and TRBJ1-4; D is possibly TRBD1 (5 bases). The ends were cut back, 2 bases at V and 7 bases at J, with 14 bases in the middle. The germline gives CDR1 SQVTM, CDR2 ANQGSEA. The CDR3 runs 14 residues.